This T cell receptor (beta chain) emerged from a study of control samples from healthy donors and cancer patients. Trimming removed 1 base from V and 8 bases from J; junction bases left unmatched: 4. Germline values: CDR1 LGHDT, CDR2 YNNKEL (reference sequence). The length of the CDR3 is 13 residues. The repertoire was sequenced with immunoSEQ multiplex PCR; TCRdb's copy has only in-frame clones and lacks some. The sample lists roughly 130,000 clones; around 93% were seen once. Specimen: blood. The sequence derives from a man between 18 and 29 years old in good health. This chain joins TRBV3-1 (or the pseudogene TRBV3-2) and TRBJ1-2; TRBD1 matches at 7 bases. CDR3 bases: TGTGCCAGCAGCCAAGTCGGAGGGGGCGGCTACACCTTC. Its translation: CASSQVGGGGYTF.